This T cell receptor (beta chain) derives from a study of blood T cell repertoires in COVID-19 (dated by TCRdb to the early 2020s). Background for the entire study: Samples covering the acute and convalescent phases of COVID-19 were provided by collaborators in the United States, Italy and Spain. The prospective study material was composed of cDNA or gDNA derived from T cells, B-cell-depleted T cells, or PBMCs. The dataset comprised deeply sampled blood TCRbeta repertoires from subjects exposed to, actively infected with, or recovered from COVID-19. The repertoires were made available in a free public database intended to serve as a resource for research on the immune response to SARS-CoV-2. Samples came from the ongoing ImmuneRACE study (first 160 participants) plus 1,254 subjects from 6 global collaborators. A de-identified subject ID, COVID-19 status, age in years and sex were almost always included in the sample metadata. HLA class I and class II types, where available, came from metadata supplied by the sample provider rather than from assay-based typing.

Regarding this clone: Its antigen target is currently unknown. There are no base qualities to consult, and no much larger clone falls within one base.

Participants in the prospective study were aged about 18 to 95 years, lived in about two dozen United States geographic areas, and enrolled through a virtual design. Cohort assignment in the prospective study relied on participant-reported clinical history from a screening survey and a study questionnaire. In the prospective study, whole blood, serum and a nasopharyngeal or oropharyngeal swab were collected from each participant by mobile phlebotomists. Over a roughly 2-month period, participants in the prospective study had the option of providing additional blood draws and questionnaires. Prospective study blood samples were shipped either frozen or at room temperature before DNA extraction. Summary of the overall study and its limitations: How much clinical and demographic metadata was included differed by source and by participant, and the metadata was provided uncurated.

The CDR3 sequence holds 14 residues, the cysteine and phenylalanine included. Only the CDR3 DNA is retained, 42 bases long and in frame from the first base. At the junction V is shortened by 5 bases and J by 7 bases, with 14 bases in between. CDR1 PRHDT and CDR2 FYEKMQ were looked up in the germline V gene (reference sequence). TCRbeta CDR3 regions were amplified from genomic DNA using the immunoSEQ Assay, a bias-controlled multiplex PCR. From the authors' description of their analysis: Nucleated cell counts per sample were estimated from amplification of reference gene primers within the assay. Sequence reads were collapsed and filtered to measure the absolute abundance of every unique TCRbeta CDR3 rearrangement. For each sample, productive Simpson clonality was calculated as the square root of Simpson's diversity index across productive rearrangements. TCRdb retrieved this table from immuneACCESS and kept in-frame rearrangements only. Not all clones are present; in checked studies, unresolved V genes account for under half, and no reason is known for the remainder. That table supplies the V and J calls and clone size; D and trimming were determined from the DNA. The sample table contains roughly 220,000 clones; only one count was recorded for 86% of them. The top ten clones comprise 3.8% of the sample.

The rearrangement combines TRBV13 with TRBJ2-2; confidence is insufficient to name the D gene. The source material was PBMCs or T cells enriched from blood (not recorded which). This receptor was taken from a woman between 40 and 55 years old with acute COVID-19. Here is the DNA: TGTGCCAGCAGCACCATTGGGCACGGCGGGGAGCTGTTTTTT. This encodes CASSTIGHGGELFF. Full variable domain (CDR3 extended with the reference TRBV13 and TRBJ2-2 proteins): AAGVIQSPRHLIKEKRETATLKCYPIPRHDTVYWYQQGPGQDPQFLISFYEKMQSDKGSIPDRFSAQQFSDYHSELNMSSLELGDSALYFCASSTIGHGGELFFGEGSRLTVL.